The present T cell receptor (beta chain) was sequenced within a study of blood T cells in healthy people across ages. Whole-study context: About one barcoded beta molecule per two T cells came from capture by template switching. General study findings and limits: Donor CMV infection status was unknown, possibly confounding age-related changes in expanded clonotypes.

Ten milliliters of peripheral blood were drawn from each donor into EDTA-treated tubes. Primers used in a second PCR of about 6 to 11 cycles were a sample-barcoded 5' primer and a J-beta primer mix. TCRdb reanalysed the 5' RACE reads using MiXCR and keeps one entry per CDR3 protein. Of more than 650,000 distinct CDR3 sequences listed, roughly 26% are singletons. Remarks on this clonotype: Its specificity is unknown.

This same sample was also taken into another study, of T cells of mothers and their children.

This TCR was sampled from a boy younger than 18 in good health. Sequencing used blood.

The CDR3: CASYLTPDSFGTQYF. CDR3 bases: TGTGCCAGCTATCTAACCCCCGACAGTTTTGGGACCCAGTACTTC. The chain employs TRBV7-6 and TRBJ2-5; D is possibly TRBD1 (5 bases). The CDR3 runs 15 residues. Germline CDR1 reads SGHVS; CDR2 reads FNYEAQ. The V and J ends lost 8 bases and 7 bases respectively, with 23 bases between them.